This TCR beta chain appears in the sequencing data of a study of blood T cells in healthy people across ages. A second 7 to 11 cycle PCR used barcoded and J-beta primers. TCRdb independently ran MiXCR on the 5' RACE reads; one entry per CDR3 protein. In the table there are 600,000 to 900,000 distinct CDR3 sequences, 20% to 30% of which are singletons. PBMCs, at least 6 million per sample, were isolated. Total RNA, at least 6 micrograms per sample, was extracted from PBMCs. The CDR3 is made up of 11 amino acids. V lost 6 bases to trimming and J lost 9 bases, with 9 bases between them. This sample also belongs to another study, concerning T cells of mothers and their children. Per that study: Three healthy Caucasian mothers and their six children were the donors.

What was sequenced was blood. The chain uses TRBV12-3 or TRBV12-4 and TRBJ2-4; D is unresolved. The clonotype comes from a boy younger than 18 in good health. In DNA form, the CDR3 reads TGTGCCAGCAGCCTCTTAGGCATTCAGTACTTC. As protein: CASSLLGIQYF.